The rows below give T cell receptor beta chains drawn from one sample of a study of beta chain features in type 1 diabetes. Data came from immunoSEQ multiplex PCR; TCRdb stores just in-frame clones and leaves some out. This table holds some 48,000 clones, around 45% found once. Source material: stem cell memory CD4+ T cells from blood. All receptors come from a man aged 30 to 39 with type 1 diabetes. Both conserved end residues are part of each CDR3. Each record gives: J gene, CDR3 length, D gene, V gene, clone size, CDR3 DNA, CDR3 protein. D genes are given only for firm matches. Rows give clone size only sometimes, using once, few, many, or a class for an expanded clone.

J: TRBJ2-7; length: 13; D: -; V: TRBV6-1; size: -; DNA: TGTGCCAGCAGTTCCAGCGGTCGCGACGAGCAGTACTTC; CDR3: CASSSSGRDEQYF
J: TRBJ2-2; length: 15; D: -; V: TRBV4-3; size: -; DNA: TGCGCCAGCAGCCAAAAAATAGAGCCCACCGGGGAGCTGTTTTTT; CDR3: CASSQKIEPTGELFF
J: TRBJ1-1; length: 14; D: -; V: TRBV9; size: once; DNA: TGTGCCAGCCGACCTGGGGGCCGGAACACTGAAGCTTTCTTT; CDR3: CASRPGGRNTEAFF
J: TRBJ2-7; length: 13; D: -; V: TRBV18; size: -; DNA: TGTGCCAGCTCACCACCGTCGGAGGGCGAGCAGTACTTC; CDR3: CASSPPSEGEQYF
J: TRBJ2-4; length: 14; D: -; V: TRBV11-2; size: -; DNA: TGTGCCAGCAGCCAGTGGTACAGCCGTAACATTCAGTACTTC; CDR3: CASSQWYSRNIQYF
J: TRBJ2-1; length: 11; D: -; V: TRBV7-8; size: -; DNA: TGTGCCAGCAGCTTACCAGGTGAGCAGTTCTTC; CDR3: CASSLPGEQFF
J: TRBJ2-1; length: 14; D: -; V: TRBV4-2; size: -; DNA: TGTGCCAGCAGCCAAGGTAGGGAGTCCAATGAGCAGTTCTTC; CDR3: CASSQGRESNEQFF
J: TRBJ2-1; length: 11; D: -; V: TRBV5-1; size: -; DNA: TGCGCCAGCAGCTCTCTCGGACATCAGTTCTTC; CDR3: CASSSLGHQFF
J: TRBJ2-3; length: 15; D: -; V: TRBV7-2; size: few; DNA: TGTGCCAGCAGCTCCCTTAGCGCACGCACAGATACGCAGTATTTT; CDR3: CASSSLSARTDTQYF
J: TRBJ1-4; length: 14; D: -; V: TRBV18; size: -; DNA: TGTGCCAGCTCACCACAGGCGGCTAATGAAAAACTGTTTTTT; CDR3: CASSPQAANEKLFF
J: TRBJ2-1; length: 15; D: TRBD2; V: TRBV6-6; size: -; DNA: TGTGCCAGCAGCCCGACTAGCGGGATTATATATGAGCAGTTCTTC; CDR3: CASSPTSGIIYEQFF
J: TRBJ1-2; length: 14; D: TRBD1; V: TRBV6-5; size: -; DNA: TGTGCCAGCAGCTACCAGGGGGCGCGGTATGGCTACACCTTC; CDR3: CASSYQGARYGYTF
J: TRBJ1-3; length: 15; D: -; V: TRBV23-1; size: -; DNA: TGCGCCAGCAGTCCCGCCCCCTGGCCTGGAAACACCATATATTTT; CDR3: CASSPAPWPGNTIYF
J: TRBJ2-1; length: 14; D: TRBD2; V: TRBV5-1; size: -; DNA: TGCGCCAGCTCCAGCGCGGGAGGGCCGGTTGAGCAGTTCTTC; CDR3: CASSSAGGPVEQFF
J: TRBJ2-1; length: 12; D: TRBD2; V: TRBV2; size: -; DNA: TGTGCCAGCACGAGCGGGAGCGATGAGCAGTTCTTC; CDR3: CASTSGSDEQFF
J: TRBJ2-7; length: 14; D: -; V: TRBV27; size: -; DNA: TGTGCCAGCAGTTTCAGCCAGGTCTCCTACGAGCAGTACTTC; CDR3: CASSFSQVSYEQYF
J: TRBJ1-3; length: 15; D: -; V: TRBV7-8; size: -; DNA: TGTGCCAGCAGCTTGACGGGGGGCTCTGGAAACACCATATATTTT; CDR3: CASSLTGGSGNTIYF
J: TRBJ2-5; length: 18; D: TRBD1; V: TRBV28; size: -; DNA: TGTGCCAGCAGTCCCGGAATCGGACAGGGGGAGTACCAAGAGACCCAGTACTTC; CDR3: CASSPGIGQGEYQETQYF